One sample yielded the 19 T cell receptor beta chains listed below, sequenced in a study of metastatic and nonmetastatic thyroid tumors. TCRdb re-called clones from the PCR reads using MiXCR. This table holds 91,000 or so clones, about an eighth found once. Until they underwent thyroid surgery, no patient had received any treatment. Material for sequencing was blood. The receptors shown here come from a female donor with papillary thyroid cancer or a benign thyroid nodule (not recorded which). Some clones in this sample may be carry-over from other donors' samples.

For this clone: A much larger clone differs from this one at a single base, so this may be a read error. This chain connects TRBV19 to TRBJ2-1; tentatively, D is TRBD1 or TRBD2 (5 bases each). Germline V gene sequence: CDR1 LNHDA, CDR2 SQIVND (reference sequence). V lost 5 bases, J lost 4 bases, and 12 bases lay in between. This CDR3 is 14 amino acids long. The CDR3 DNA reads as TGTGCCAGTAGTGCAGGGACCAGTTACAATGAGCAGTTCTTC. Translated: CASSAGTSYNEQFF.

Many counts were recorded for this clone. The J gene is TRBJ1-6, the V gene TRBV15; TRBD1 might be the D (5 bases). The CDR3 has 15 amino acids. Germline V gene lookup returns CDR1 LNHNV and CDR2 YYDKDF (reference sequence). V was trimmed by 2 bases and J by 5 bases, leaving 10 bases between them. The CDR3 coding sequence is TGTGCCACCAGCAGACGCCAGACAGATAATTCACCCCTCCACTTT. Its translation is CATSRRQTDNSPLHF.

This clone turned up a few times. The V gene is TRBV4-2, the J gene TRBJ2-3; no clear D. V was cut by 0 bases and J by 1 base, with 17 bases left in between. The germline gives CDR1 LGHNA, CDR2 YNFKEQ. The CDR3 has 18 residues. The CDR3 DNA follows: TGTGCCAGCAGCCAAGATGCCCGGAGCAGTCGCGGCACAGATACGCAGTATTTT. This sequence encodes CASSQDARSSRGTDTQYF.

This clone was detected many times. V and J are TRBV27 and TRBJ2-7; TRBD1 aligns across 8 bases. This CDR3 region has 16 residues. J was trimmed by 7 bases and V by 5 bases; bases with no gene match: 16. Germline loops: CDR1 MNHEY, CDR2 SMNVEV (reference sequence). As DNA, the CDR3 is TGTGCCAGCAGTGTACTAACCGGGACAGGAGTAGGGGAGCAGTACTTC. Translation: CASSVLTGTGVGEQYF.

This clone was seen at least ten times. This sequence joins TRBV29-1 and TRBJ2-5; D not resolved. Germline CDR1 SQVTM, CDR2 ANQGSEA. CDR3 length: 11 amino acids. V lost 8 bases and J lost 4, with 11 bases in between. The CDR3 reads CSPLVRETQYF. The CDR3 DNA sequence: TGCAGCCCCTTAGTCAGAGAGACCCAGTACTTC. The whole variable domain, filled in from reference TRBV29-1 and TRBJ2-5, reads SAVISQKPSRDICQRGTSLTIQCQVDSQVTMMFWYRQQPGQSLTLIATANQGSEATYESGFVIDKFPISRPNLTFSTLTVSNMSPEDSSIYLCSPLVRETQYFGPGTRLLVL.

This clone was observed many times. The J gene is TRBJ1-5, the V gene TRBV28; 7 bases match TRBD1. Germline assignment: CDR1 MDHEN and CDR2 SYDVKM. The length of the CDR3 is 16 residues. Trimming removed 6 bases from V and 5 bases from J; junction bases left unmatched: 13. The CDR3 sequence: CASRGLGRGGYQPQHF. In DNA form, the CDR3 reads TGTGCCAGCAGGGGGTTGGGCAGGGGGGGTTATCAGCCCCAGCATTTT. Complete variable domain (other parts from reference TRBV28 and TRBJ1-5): DVKVTQSSRYLVKRTGEKVFLECVQDMDHENMFWYRQDPGLGLRLIYFSYDVKMKEKGDIPEGYSVSREKKERFSLILESASTNQTSMYLCASRGLGRGGYQPQHFGDGTRLSIL.

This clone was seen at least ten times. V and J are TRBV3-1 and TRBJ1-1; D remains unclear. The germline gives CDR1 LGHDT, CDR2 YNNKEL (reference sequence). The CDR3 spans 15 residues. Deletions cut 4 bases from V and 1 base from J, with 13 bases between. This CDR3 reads CASSPVRAGNTEAFF. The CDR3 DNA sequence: TGTGCCAGCAGCCCCGTGCGGGCGGGGAACACTGAAGCTTTCTTT.

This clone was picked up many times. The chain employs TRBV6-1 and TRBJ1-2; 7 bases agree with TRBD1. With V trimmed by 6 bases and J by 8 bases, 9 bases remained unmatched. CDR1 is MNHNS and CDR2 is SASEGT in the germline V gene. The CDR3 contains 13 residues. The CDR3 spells CASSGQALGGYTF. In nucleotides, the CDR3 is TGTGCCAGCAGCGGACAGGCACTGGGGGGCTACACCTTC.

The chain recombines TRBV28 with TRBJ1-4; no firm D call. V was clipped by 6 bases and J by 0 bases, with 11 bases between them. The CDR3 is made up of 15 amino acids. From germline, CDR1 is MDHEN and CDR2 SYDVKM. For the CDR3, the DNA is TGTGCCAGCAGACGCGACCCGGCAACTAATGAAAAACTGTTTTTT. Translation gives CASRRDPATNEKLFF.

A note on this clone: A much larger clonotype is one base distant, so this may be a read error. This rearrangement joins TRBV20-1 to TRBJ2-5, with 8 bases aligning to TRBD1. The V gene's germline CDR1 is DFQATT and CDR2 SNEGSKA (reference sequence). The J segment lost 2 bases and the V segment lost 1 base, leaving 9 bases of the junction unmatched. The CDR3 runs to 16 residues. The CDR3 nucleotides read TGCAGTGCTAGAGGAGGGACAGGAGCCGGACAAGAGACCCAGTACTTC. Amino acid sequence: CSARGGTGAGQETQYF.

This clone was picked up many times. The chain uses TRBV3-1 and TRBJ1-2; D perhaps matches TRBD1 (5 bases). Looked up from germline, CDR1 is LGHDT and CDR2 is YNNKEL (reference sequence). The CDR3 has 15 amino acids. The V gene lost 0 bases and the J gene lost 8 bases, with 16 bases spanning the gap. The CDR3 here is CASSQEGGTARGYTF. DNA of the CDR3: TGTGCCAGCAGCCAAGAGGGGGGGACGGCGAGAGGCTACACCTTC. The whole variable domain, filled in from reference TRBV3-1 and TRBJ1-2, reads DTAVSQTPKYLVTQMGNDKSIKCEQNLGHDTMYWYKQDSKKFLKIMFSYNNKELIINETVPNRFSPKSPDKAHLNLHINSLELGDSAVYFCASSQEGGTARGYTFGSGTRLTVV.

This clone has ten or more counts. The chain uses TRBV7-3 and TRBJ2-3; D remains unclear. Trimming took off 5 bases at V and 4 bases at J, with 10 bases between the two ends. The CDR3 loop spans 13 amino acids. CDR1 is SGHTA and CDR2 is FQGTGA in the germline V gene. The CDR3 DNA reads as TGTGCCAGCAGCCCTGGTAGGGCAGATACGCAGTATTTT. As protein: CASSPGRADTQYF.

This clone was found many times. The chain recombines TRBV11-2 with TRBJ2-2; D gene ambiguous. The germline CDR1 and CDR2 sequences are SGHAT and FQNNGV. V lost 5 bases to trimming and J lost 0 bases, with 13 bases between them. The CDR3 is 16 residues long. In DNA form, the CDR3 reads TGTGCCAGCAGCCGCTCTAGTGGATCGAACACCGGGGAGCTGTTTTTT. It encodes CASSRSSGSNTGELFF.

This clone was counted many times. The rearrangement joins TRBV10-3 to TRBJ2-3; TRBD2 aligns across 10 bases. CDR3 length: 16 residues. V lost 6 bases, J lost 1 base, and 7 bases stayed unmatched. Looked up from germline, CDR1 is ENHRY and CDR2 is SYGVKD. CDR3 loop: CAIRSPGTSGTDTQYF. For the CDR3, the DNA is TGTGCCATCAGATCGCCCGGGACTAGCGGCACAGATACGCAGTATTTT.

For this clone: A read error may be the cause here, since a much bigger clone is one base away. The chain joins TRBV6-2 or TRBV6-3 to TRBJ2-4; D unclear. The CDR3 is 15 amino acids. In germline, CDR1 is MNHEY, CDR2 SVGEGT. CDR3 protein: CASSEWLGNKNIQYF. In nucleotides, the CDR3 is TGTGCCAGCAGTGAATGGTTGGGGAATAAAAACATCCAGTACTTC.

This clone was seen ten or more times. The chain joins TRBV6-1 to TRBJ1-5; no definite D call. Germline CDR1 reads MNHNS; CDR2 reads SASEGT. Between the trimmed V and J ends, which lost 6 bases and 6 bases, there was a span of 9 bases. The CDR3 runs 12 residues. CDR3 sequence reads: CASREWAQPQHF. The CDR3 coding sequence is TGTGCCAGCAGAGAATGGGCTCAGCCCCAGCATTTT.

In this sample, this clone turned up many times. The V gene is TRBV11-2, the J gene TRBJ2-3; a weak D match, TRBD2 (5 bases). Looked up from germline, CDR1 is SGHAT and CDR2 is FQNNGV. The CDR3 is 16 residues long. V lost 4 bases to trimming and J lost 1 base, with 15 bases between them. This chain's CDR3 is CASSSPSGPRTDTQYF. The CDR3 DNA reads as TGTGCCAGCAGCTCCCCAAGCGGTCCCCGCACAGATACGCAGTATTTT.

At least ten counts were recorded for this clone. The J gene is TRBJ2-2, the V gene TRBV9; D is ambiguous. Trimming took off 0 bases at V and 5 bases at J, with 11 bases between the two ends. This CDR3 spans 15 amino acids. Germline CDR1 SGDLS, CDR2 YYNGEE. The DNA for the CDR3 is TGTGCCAGCAGCGTAGAGGCCTTGGGAACCGGGGAGCTGTTTTTT. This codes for CASSVEALGTGELFF.

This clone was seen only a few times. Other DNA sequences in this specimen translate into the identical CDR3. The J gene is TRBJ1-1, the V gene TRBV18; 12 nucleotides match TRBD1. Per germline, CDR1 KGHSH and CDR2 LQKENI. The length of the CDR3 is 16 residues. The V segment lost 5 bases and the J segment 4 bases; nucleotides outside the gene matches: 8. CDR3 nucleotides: TGTGCCAGCTCAACGGGGACAGGGGGCGGAAGCACTGAAGCTTTCTTT. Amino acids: CASSTGTGGGSTEAFF.